This is a list of T cell receptor beta chains from one sample in a study of pediatric ulcerative colitis. TCRdb's table, derived via immunoSEQ multiplex PCR, lists solely in-frame clones and lacks some. The sample holds tens of thousands of clones, approximately 73% seen once. Sequenced: gut tissue. Source of these receptors: a boy younger than 18 with moderate ulcerative colitis. CDR3s leave out the opening cysteine and the closing phenylalanine or tryptophan.

>TRBJ1-1|TRBV5-4
ASEIRGGTEAF
>TRBJ2-1|TRBV7-3
ASSSTSGNEQF
>TRBJ1-2|TRBV5-3
ARSLPVGRLFYGYT
>TRBJ2-7|TRBV2
ASSDPSGLAGGSRRY
>TRBJ2-5|TRBV29-1
SVDYRRGAKTQY
>TRBJ1-1|TRBV18
ASSPGGGIEAF
>TRBJ1-4|TRBV4-1
ASSPTGMGSEKLF
>TRBJ1-4|TRBV18
ASSPGGTGTTNEKLF
>TRBJ1-2|TRBV5-1
ASSPQGPNYGYT
>TRBJ1-2|TRBV14
ASSQARTFGYT
>TRBJ1-2|TRBV5-1
ASSSVGTGSYGYT
>TRBJ2-7|TRBV4-2
ASSQARDYNSYEQY
>TRBJ2-2|TRBV6-6
ASSGQGATGTGELF
>TRBJ1-2|TRBV19
ASSVTGTGYGYT
>TRBJ1-2|TRBV9
ASSVDNTPKFGYGYT
>TRBJ2-7|TRBV5-1
ASSVRDRGLYEQY
>TRBJ1-4|TRBV5-4
ASSLGGAGNEKLF
>TRBJ1-1|TRBV2
ASSVDVGTEAF
>TRBJ1-6|TRBV15
ATSRDRTAAPLH
>TRBJ2-1|TRBV2
ASHGELYGSNEQF
>TRBJ2-5|TRBV19
ASSWAGRQETQY
>TRBJ1-2|TRBV29-1
SVETGYGYT